The 14 T cell receptor beta chains given below trace back to one sample, sequenced in a study of CD8 T cells in ankylosing spondylitis (TCRdb year 2017). Libraries were constructed by 5' RACE. The run used an Illumina HiSeq 2500. The public reads were run again by TCRdb, first through fastp at Q25 and then through MiXCR, and only productive beta chains were kept. Entries that share a CDR3 protein sequence are merged under the most common genes and DNA. For this sample there are about 800,000 distinct CDR3 sequences; roughly 12% appear just once. The ten biggest clones cover 0.51% of the sample. These receptors lack a known antigen. The paper as a whole reports these results and caveats: Blood from ankylosing spondylitis patients appeared to be characterized by a TCR beta motif made up of about 8 highly homologous amino acid variants.

The sequencing sample was made of blood, either unsorted or a sorted T cell fraction (not recorded which). The receptors derive from a male donor with ankylosing spondylitis.

V gene TRBV7-9 combines with J gene TRBJ2-2, with D possibly matching TRBD1 (6 bases). The CDR3 has 16 amino acids. Trimming pared 1 base from V and 1 base from J, leaving 10 bases between. Germline assignment: CDR1 SEHNR and CDR2 FQNEAQ (reference sequence). The CDR3, as DNA: TGTGCCAGCAGCTTAGTTGTACAGGGGAACACCGGGGAGCTGTTTTTT. Its translation is CASSLVVQGNTGELFF.

The table lists this clonotype with a few counts. The rearrangement joins TRBV6-5 to TRBJ2-7; D remains ambiguous. Germline-derived CDR1 and CDR2 are MNHEY and SVGAGI. V gave up 2 bases and J gave up 0 bases, with 14 bases separating them. This CDR3 is 16 amino acids long. CDR3 DNA: TGTGCCAGCAGTTACAGGCCTGGTTGGAGCTCCTACGAGCAGTACTTC. Amino acids: CASSYRPGWSSYEQYF.

The rearrangement links TRBV7-6 to TRBJ2-7; D remains ambiguous. Trimming took 2 bases from V and 0 from J, leaving 8 bases between them. Looked up from germline, CDR1 is SGHVS and CDR2 is FNYEAQ. This CDR3 is 14 amino acids long. The CDR3: CASSLSQVSYEQYF. CDR3 nucleotide sequence: TGTGCCAGCAGCTTAAGCCAGGTCTCCTACGAGCAGTACTTC.

The chain has TRBV20-1 and TRBJ2-1; D tentatively reads TRBD1 or TRBD2 (5 bases each). The germline V gene has CDR1 DFQATT and CDR2 SNEGSKA (reference sequence). V was shortened by 6 bases and J by 13 bases, with 16 bases between the two germline ends. There are 11 residues in the CDR3. The CDR3 nucleotides are TGCAGTGCCGGCGGTTCCCGGGACCAGTTCTTC. Translating it yields CSAGGSRDQFF.

This clonotype has ten or more counts. V usage is TRBV6-1 and J usage is TRBJ2-1, with D perhaps TRBD1 or TRBD2 (5 bases each). The V end lost 10 bases, the J end lost 7 bases, and 20 bases lay between the germline ends. The CDR3 runs to 14 residues. The germline CDR1 and CDR2 sequences are MNHNS and SASEGT. CDR3: CAIQGRERRNEQFF. The CDR3 bases are TGTGCCATTCAGGGCAGGGAGAGAAGGAATGAGCAGTTCTTC.

This clonotype was picked up many times. The CDR3 is CASSLRGVDIQYF. Here the CDR3 DNA reads TGTGCCAGCAGTCTCCGGGGGGTAGACATTCAGTACTTC. The chain combines TRBV6-1 with TRBJ2-4; 7 nucleotides match TRBD2. Germline values: CDR1 MNHNS, CDR2 SASEGT. The CDR3 runs to 13 residues. Losses at the gene ends were 5 bases for V and 8 bases for J; bases not matched to a gene: 6.

This clonotype was found many times. The CDR3 sequence is CSAIARTGGTEAFF. CDR3 nucleotide sequence: TGCAGTGCTATAGCCCGGACAGGGGGAACTGAAGCTTTCTTT. The chain carries TRBV20-1 and TRBJ1-1; 10 positions match TRBD1. The CDR3 has 14 amino acids. The V gene's germline CDR1 is DFQATT and CDR2 SNEGSKA (reference sequence). V lost 4 bases to trimming and J lost 5 bases; unmatched junction nucleotides: 7.

The genes are TRBV5-1 and TRBJ2-1; no clear D. The V end lost 3 bases, the J end lost 0 bases, and 10 bases lay between the germline ends. The CDR3 loop spans 15 amino acids. Germline-derived CDR1 and CDR2 are SGHRS and YFSETQ. CDR3 in DNA: TGCGCCAGCAGCTCGAGTTCTAGCTCCTACAATGAGCAGTTCTTC. Residues: CASSSSSSSYNEQFF. Full variable domain (missing parts from reference TRBV5-1 and TRBJ2-1): KAGVTQTPRYLIKTRGQQVTLSCSPISGHRSVSWYQQTPGQGLQFLFEYFSETQRNKGNFPGRFSGRQFSNSRSEMNVSTLELGDSALYLCASSSSSSSYNEQFFGPGTRLTVL.

This clonotype was picked up many times. V gene TRBV5-4 combines with J gene TRBJ2-1; D is uncertain. Trimming took 0 bases from V and 7 from J, leaving 11 bases between them. The CDR3 runs to 14 residues. Germline CDR1 and CDR2: SGHNT and YYREEE (reference sequence). The DNA of the CDR3 is TGTGCCAGCAGCTTGGCGGGCAGTAGAAATGAGCAGTTCTTC. As protein: CASSLAGSRNEQFF.

There are a few counts of this clonotype. The chain recombines TRBV10-1 with TRBJ1-2, with D maybe TRBD1 (5 bases). CDR3 size: 14 residues. Trimming took 5 bases from V and 5 from J, leaving 15 bases between them. Germline loops: CDR1 WNHNN, CDR2 SYGVQD (reference sequence). The CDR3 nucleotides read TGCGCCAGCAGTAGCGGCAGGGCCATATATGGCTACACCTTC. It yields the protein CASSSGRAIYGYTF.

In this sample, this clonotype turned up a few times. This chain joins TRBV7-2 and TRBJ2-7; possible D gene TRBD2, 6 bases. The germline V and J ends were trimmed by 2 bases and 7 bases, with 12 bases remaining between them. Germline CDR1 SGHTA, CDR2 FQGNSA. This CDR3 spans 13 amino acids. The CDR3 sequence: CASSLRRGGEQYF. Here the CDR3 DNA reads TGTGCCAGCAGCTTAAGGAGGGGAGGAGAGCAGTACTTC.

The rearrangement links TRBV29-1 to TRBJ1-1; tentative D call: TRBD1 (5 bases). Germline V gene data show CDR1 as SQVTM and CDR2 as ANQGSEA. The CDR3 is 13 residues long. V lost 5 bases and J 4 bases, leaving 14 bases between the germline ends. The CDR3 protein is CSVRGGSVTEAFF. In DNA form, the CDR3 reads TGCAGCGTTCGGGGGGGGAGTGTCACTGAAGCTTTCTTT.

This clonotype has at least ten counts. This chain links TRBV4-3 with TRBJ2-7, with D hard to call. This CDR3 is built from 14 residues. V lost 0 bases and J 7 bases, leaving 13 bases between the germline ends. Looked up from germline, CDR1 is LGHNA and CDR2 is YSLEER. The CDR3: CASSQDSIFGEQYF. In DNA form, the CDR3 reads TGCGCCAGCAGCCAAGACTCCATCTTCGGGGAGCAGTACTTC.

Only a few counts were recorded for this clonotype. The chain combines TRBV2 with TRBJ2-5; a possible D gene is TRBD2 (6 bases). There are 11 residues in the CDR3. CDR1 and CDR2 (germline): SNHLY, FYNNEI. The CDR3 loop reads CASGYQETQYF. As DNA, the CDR3 is TGTGCTAGCGGCTACCAAGAGACCCAGTACTTC.